The rows below give T cell receptor beta chains drawn from one sample of a study of cytomegalovirus exposure and HLA in healthy donors. Sequencing was performed with immunoSEQ multiplex PCR; in TCRdb, only in-frame clones are kept and a portion is missing. The sample contains 70,000 to 90,000 clones, roughly 61% of which appear only once. The sample taken for sequencing was PBMCs. The receptors here all came from a woman in her thirties or forties in good health and CMV-seropositive. CDR3s include the opening cysteine and the closing phenylalanine or tryptophan. D genes are given only for firm matches. Where a row states a size, it is once, few, many or the class of an expanded clone; other rows omit it.

TRBV4-3,NA,NA,TRBJ1-1,CASSQEWGGHTEAFF,TGCGCCAGCAGCCAAGAATGGGGGGGCCACACTGAAGCTTTCTTT
TRBV7-2,TRBD1,NA,TRBJ1-2,CASSLRARDRVNGYTF,TGTGCCAGCAGCTTACGGGCGAGGGACAGGGTAAATGGCTACACCTTC
TRBV10-3,NA,few,TRBJ2-5,CAISESGETQYF,TGTGCCATCAGTGAGTCCGGGGAGACCCAGTACTTC
TRBV15,NA,NA,TRBJ2-5,CATSSRGAQETQYF,TGTGCCACCAGCAGCCGGGGAGCGCAAGAGACCCAGTACTTC
TRBV14,TRBD1,few,TRBJ2-1,CASSHLDRSSYNEQFF,TGTGCCAGCAGCCATTTGGACAGGAGCTCCTACAATGAGCAGTTCTTC
TRBV15,NA,NA,TRBJ2-7,CATSVRIGSEQYF,TGTGCCACCAGCGTAAGGATAGGGAGCGAGCAGTACTTC
TRBV7-2,NA,once,TRBJ1-1,CASSPQGSAVTEAFF,TGTGCCAGCAGCCCCCAAGGCAGCGCTGTCACTGAAGCTTTCTTT
TRBV6-5,NA,NA,TRBJ2-7,CASSYSDTRRYEQYF,TGTGCCAGCAGTTACTCGGACACAAGACGCTACGAGCAGTACTTC
TRBV6-1,TRBD2,NA,TRBJ2-1,CASSEGGGLGNEQFF,TGTGCCAGCAGTGAAGGCGGGGGGTTGGGGAATGAGCAGTTCTTC
TRBV11-2,NA,NA,TRBJ2-1,CASSFQGTQNEQFF,TGTGCCAGCAGCTTCCAGGGCACCCAAAATGAGCAGTTCTTC
TRBV13,TRBD1,NA,TRBJ2-5,CASSFGQGIIETQYF,TGTGCCAGCAGCTTCGGACAGGGGATAATCGAGACCCAGTACTTC
TRBV6-5,TRBD2,NA,TRBJ2-7,CASSYSGGFYEQYF,TGTGCCAGCAGTTACTCGGGAGGGTTCTACGAGCAGTACTTC
TRBV29-1,NA,NA,TRBJ1-1,CSVHGRVQNTEAFF,TGCAGCGTTCACGGCAGGGTTCAGAACACTGAAGCTTTCTTT
TRBV13,NA,NA,TRBJ2-7,CASTLGSSASYEQYF,TGTGCCAGCACCCTAGGGAGTAGCGCCTCCTACGAGCAGTACTTC
TRBV10-3,NA,few,TRBJ1-5,CAISESHLRASADNQPQHF,TGTGCCATCAGTGAGTCTCATCTACGAGCGTCCGCTGACAATCAGCCCCAGCATTTT